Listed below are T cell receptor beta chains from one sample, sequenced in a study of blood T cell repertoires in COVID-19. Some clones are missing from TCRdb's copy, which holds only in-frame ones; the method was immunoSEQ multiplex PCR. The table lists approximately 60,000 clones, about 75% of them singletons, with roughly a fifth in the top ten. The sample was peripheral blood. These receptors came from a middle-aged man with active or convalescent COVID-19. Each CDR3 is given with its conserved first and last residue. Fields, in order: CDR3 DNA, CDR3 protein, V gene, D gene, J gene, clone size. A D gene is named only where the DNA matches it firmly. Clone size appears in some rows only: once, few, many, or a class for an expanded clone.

CDR3nt: TGTGCCAGCAGTTACTCGAACAGGGCGAACACTGAAGCTTTCTTT; CDR3aa: CASSYSNRANTEAFF; v_gene: TRBV6-5; d_gene: -; j_gene: TRBJ1-1; abundance: -
CDR3nt: TGCGCCAGCAGTGAGTCAGGGGCCTACAATGAGCAGTTCTTC; CDR3aa: CASSESGAYNEQFF; v_gene: TRBV10-1; d_gene: -; j_gene: TRBJ2-1; abundance: -
CDR3nt: TGCGCCAGCAGCTTGGAGTCGGGAAACACTGAAGCTTTCTTT; CDR3aa: CASSLESGNTEAFF; v_gene: TRBV5-1; d_gene: -; j_gene: TRBJ1-1; abundance: -
CDR3nt: TGTGCCAGCAGGACGGGACAGGGACTAGAAAAACTGTTTTTT; CDR3aa: CASRTGQGLEKLFF; v_gene: TRBV2; d_gene: TRBD1; j_gene: TRBJ1-4; abundance: -
CDR3nt: TGCGCCAGCAGCCAAAGGAACCCACCGGGACAATACAATGAGCAGTTCTTC; CDR3aa: CASSQRNPPGQYNEQFF; v_gene: TRBV4-1; d_gene: -; j_gene: TRBJ2-1; abundance: once
CDR3nt: TGTGCCAGCAGCTTGGACAGGTTCTCTGGGCAGTTCTTC; CDR3aa: CASSLDRFSGQFF; v_gene: TRBV6-2/TRBV6-3; d_gene: TRBD1; j_gene: TRBJ2-1; abundance: -
CDR3nt: TGCGCCAGCAGCCAACCCCGTGACGAGCAGTACTTC; CDR3aa: CASSQPRDEQYF; v_gene: TRBV4-1; d_gene: -; j_gene: TRBJ2-7; abundance: -
CDR3nt: TGTGCCAGCAGTGAGGTGATAGCGGGGCGCGATGAGCAGTTCTTC; CDR3aa: CASSEVIAGRDEQFF; v_gene: TRBV6-1; d_gene: TRBD2; j_gene: TRBJ2-1; abundance: -
CDR3nt: TGTGCCAGTAGTAGTCAGGGTAGCTCTGGAAACACCATATATTTT; CDR3aa: CASSSQGSSGNTIYF; v_gene: TRBV19; d_gene: -; j_gene: TRBJ1-3; abundance: -
CDR3nt: TGTGCCAGCAGCTTAGGCGTCGGTGAAGCTTTCTTT; CDR3aa: CASSLGVGEAFF; v_gene: TRBV11-2; d_gene: -; j_gene: TRBJ1-1; abundance: -
CDR3nt: TGCGCCAGCAGGGGCCGGGACACTCAAGAGACCCAGTACTTC; CDR3aa: CASRGRDTQETQYF; v_gene: TRBV5-1; d_gene: -; j_gene: TRBJ2-5; abundance: -
CDR3nt: TGTGCCAGCAACCTAAAACAGGGAAACTTTGAAGCTTTCTTT; CDR3aa: CASNLKQGNFEAFF; v_gene: TRBV2; d_gene: -; j_gene: TRBJ1-1; abundance: -
CDR3nt: TGCGCCAGCAGCCAAGTAGGCGGATATAGCAATCAGCCCCAGCATTTT; CDR3aa: CASSQVGGYSNQPQHF; v_gene: TRBV4-1; d_gene: -; j_gene: TRBJ1-5; abundance: -
CDR3nt: TGTGCCAGTAGCTCCCCCGGGACAGGGGTTCAGCCCCAGCATTTT; CDR3aa: CASSSPGTGVQPQHF; v_gene: TRBV19; d_gene: TRBD1; j_gene: TRBJ1-5; abundance: -
CDR3nt: TGTGCCAGCAGCATGTCGTACAGCTCCGCCAACACCGGGGAGCTGTTTTTT; CDR3aa: CASSMSYSSANTGELFF; v_gene: TRBV13; d_gene: -; j_gene: TRBJ2-2; abundance: -
CDR3nt: TGTGCCAGCAGCTCGAGCCATGGCTACACCTTC; CDR3aa: CASSSSHGYTF; v_gene: TRBV7-7; d_gene: -; j_gene: TRBJ1-2; abundance: -
CDR3nt: TGTGCCAGCCCTGCCAGACGGAGGGGACCTCCCTACGAGCAGTACTTC; CDR3aa: CASPARRRGPPYEQYF; v_gene: TRBV19; d_gene: -; j_gene: TRBJ2-7; abundance: -
CDR3nt: TGTGCCAGCAAGGGGGGTCCTAGCGGGTACAATGAGCAGTTCTTC; CDR3aa: CASKGGPSGYNEQFF; v_gene: TRBV6-6; d_gene: TRBD2; j_gene: TRBJ2-1; abundance: -
CDR3nt: TGTGCCTGGGGGGTGGACAGGGCGGTTGAGTACTTC; CDR3aa: CAWGVDRAVEYF; v_gene: TRBV30; d_gene: TRBD1; j_gene: TRBJ2-7; abundance: -
CDR3nt: TGTGCCAGTAGTATGGATCGTGACAGGGACTATGGCTACACCTTC; CDR3aa: CASSMDRDRDYGYTF; v_gene: TRBV19; d_gene: TRBD1; j_gene: TRBJ1-2; abundance: -
CDR3nt: TGCGCCAGCAGCTTGGTCTCGTTAGATGAGCAGTACTTC; CDR3aa: CASSLVSLDEQYF; v_gene: TRBV5-1; d_gene: -; j_gene: TRBJ2-7; abundance: -
CDR3nt: TGTGCCAGCAGTTCTACAGGAGACGCTAACTATGGCTACACCTTC; CDR3aa: CASSSTGDANYGYTF; v_gene: TRBV27; d_gene: -; j_gene: TRBJ1-2; abundance: -
CDR3nt: TGTGCCAGCAGCCAATACAAGGAGACTAATCAGCCCCAGCATTTT; CDR3aa: CASSQYKETNQPQHF; v_gene: TRBV5-6; d_gene: -; j_gene: TRBJ1-5; abundance: few
CDR3nt: TGCAGCGCCGGACAGGGAAGGAACACCATATATTTT; CDR3aa: CSAGQGRNTIYF; v_gene: TRBV29-1; d_gene: TRBD1; j_gene: TRBJ1-3; abundance: few
CDR3nt: TGTGCCAGTAGTATATTAGGAGCGGGAGGGAGCTCCTACGAGCAGTACTTC; CDR3aa: CASSILGAGGSSYEQYF; v_gene: TRBV19; d_gene: TRBD2; j_gene: TRBJ2-7; abundance: -
CDR3nt: TGTGCCAGCTCTCGGGGGGGAAACACCATATATTTT; CDR3aa: CASSRGGNTIYF; v_gene: TRBV10-3; d_gene: -; j_gene: TRBJ1-3; abundance: -
CDR3nt: TGTGCCAGCAGTTACCGCGGGTCAAGCTCCTACAATGAGCAGTTCTTC; CDR3aa: CASSYRGSSSYNEQFF; v_gene: TRBV6-5; d_gene: -; j_gene: TRBJ2-1; abundance: -
CDR3nt: TGCAGCGTTGGAGACAGGGGCCGTGGCTACACCTTC; CDR3aa: CSVGDRGRGYTF; v_gene: TRBV29-1; d_gene: TRBD1; j_gene: TRBJ1-2; abundance: -
CDR3nt: TGTGCCAGCAGCTCGGGCAGGGGACCCCTCCCGGTCAATGAGCAGTTCTTC; CDR3aa: CASSSGRGPLPVNEQFF; v_gene: TRBV11-2; d_gene: -; j_gene: TRBJ2-1; abundance: -
CDR3nt: TGTGCCAGCAGGCGCGGACAGGGGAGAGCTGAAGCTTTCTTT; CDR3aa: CASRRGQGRAEAFF; v_gene: TRBV6-5; d_gene: TRBD1; j_gene: TRBJ1-1; abundance: -
CDR3nt: TGTGCCAGCAGTGTCAGGGAAAATCAGCCCCAGCATTTT; CDR3aa: CASSVRENQPQHF; v_gene: TRBV2; d_gene: -; j_gene: TRBJ1-5; abundance: -
CDR3nt: TGTGCCAGCAGCCATACGGCGGGAAAACTGTTTTTT; CDR3aa: CASSHTAGKLFF; v_gene: TRBV5-6; d_gene: -; j_gene: TRBJ1-4; abundance: -
CDR3nt: TGTGCCAGCAGTGAAGGGCCAGGCTATAATTCACCCCTCCACTTT; CDR3aa: CASSEGPGYNSPLHF; v_gene: TRBV6-1; d_gene: -; j_gene: TRBJ1-6; abundance: -
CDR3nt: TGTGCCAGCAGCTCGATCAGGCAGGGGGCGCGGAACACTGAAGCTTTCTTT; CDR3aa: CASSSIRQGARNTEAFF; v_gene: TRBV11-2; d_gene: TRBD1; j_gene: TRBJ1-1; abundance: -
CDR3nt: TGTGCCAGCAGCGTACAGGGAAGTTCACCCCTCCACTTT; CDR3aa: CASSVQGSSPLHF; v_gene: TRBV9; d_gene: -; j_gene: TRBJ1-6; abundance: -
CDR3nt: TGTGCCAGCAGCCTCCGACTAGCGGAGCGGGGAGAGACCCAGTACTTC; CDR3aa: CASSLRLAERGETQYF; v_gene: TRBV4-2; d_gene: TRBD2; j_gene: TRBJ2-5; abundance: once
CDR3nt: TGTGCCAGCAGTGACAGGTGGAACACCGGGGAGCTGTTTTTT; CDR3aa: CASSDRWNTGELFF; v_gene: TRBV27; d_gene: -; j_gene: TRBJ2-2; abundance: -
CDR3nt: TGTGCCAGCAGTGATTGGCAGACGAACACCGGGGAGCTGTTTTTT; CDR3aa: CASSDWQTNTGELFF; v_gene: TRBV25-1; d_gene: -; j_gene: TRBJ2-2; abundance: few
CDR3nt: TGCGCCAGCAGCTCCATGCAGGGGCCCCAAGAGACCCAGTACTTC; CDR3aa: CASSSMQGPQETQYF; v_gene: TRBV5-1; d_gene: -; j_gene: TRBJ2-5; abundance: -
CDR3nt: TGTGCCTGGAGTACGGGGGGAGATACGCAGTATTTT; CDR3aa: CAWSTGGDTQYF; v_gene: TRBV30; d_gene: TRBD2; j_gene: TRBJ2-3; abundance: -
CDR3nt: TGTGCCAGCAGCCTCAGGGACCAAGAGACCCAGTACTTC; CDR3aa: CASSLRDQETQYF; v_gene: TRBV5-4; d_gene: -; j_gene: TRBJ2-5; abundance: -
CDR3nt: TGTGCCAGCAGCCTCAGTACAGGGAACACTGAAGCTTTCTTT; CDR3aa: CASSLSTGNTEAFF; v_gene: TRBV3-1/TRBV3-2; d_gene: -; j_gene: TRBJ1-1; abundance: -
CDR3nt: TGTGCCAGTAGTATAGAAGGAAGGGACAGGGGGAACACTGAAGCTTTCTTT; CDR3aa: CASSIEGRDRGNTEAFF; v_gene: TRBV19; d_gene: TRBD1; j_gene: TRBJ1-1; abundance: -
CDR3nt: TGTGCCAGCTCACAGTTATCGACAGGGGCAAATTCACCCCTCCACTTT; CDR3aa: CASSQLSTGANSPLHF; v_gene: TRBV18; d_gene: TRBD1; j_gene: TRBJ1-6; abundance: -
CDR3nt: TGCAGCGTAATGAGACAGGGGAATTCTGGCTACACCTTC; CDR3aa: CSVMRQGNSGYTF; v_gene: TRBV29-1; d_gene: TRBD1; j_gene: TRBJ1-2; abundance: -
CDR3nt: TGTGCCAGCAGCTTAGACGACCAGGGCGTTTACGAGCAGTACTTC; CDR3aa: CASSLDDQGVYEQYF; v_gene: TRBV7-9; d_gene: -; j_gene: TRBJ2-7; abundance: -
CDR3nt: TGTGCCAGCACCCTGACACCCTCCTACGAGCAGTACTTC; CDR3aa: CASTLTPSYEQYF; v_gene: TRBV6-6; d_gene: -; j_gene: TRBJ2-7; abundance: -
CDR3nt: TGTGCCATCAGACGGGAGCGGGATCAGCCCCAGCATTTT; CDR3aa: CAIRRERDQPQHF; v_gene: TRBV10-3; d_gene: -; j_gene: TRBJ1-5; abundance: -
CDR3nt: TGTGCCAGCACCCATCCAGGGGGTACGTACGAGCAGTACTTC; CDR3aa: CASTHPGGTYEQYF; v_gene: TRBV7-2; d_gene: TRBD1; j_gene: TRBJ2-7; abundance: -